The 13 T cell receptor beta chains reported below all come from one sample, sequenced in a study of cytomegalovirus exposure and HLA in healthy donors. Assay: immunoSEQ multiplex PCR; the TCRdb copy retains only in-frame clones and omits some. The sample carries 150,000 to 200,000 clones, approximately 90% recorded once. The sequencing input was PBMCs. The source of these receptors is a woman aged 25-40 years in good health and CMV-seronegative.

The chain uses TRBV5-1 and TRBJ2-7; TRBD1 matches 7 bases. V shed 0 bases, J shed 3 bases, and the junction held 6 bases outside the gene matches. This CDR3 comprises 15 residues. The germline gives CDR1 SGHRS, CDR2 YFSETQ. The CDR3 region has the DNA TGCGCCAGCAGCTTGGATACAGGGGTTGGCTACGAGCAGTACTTC. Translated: CASSLDTGVGYEQYF.

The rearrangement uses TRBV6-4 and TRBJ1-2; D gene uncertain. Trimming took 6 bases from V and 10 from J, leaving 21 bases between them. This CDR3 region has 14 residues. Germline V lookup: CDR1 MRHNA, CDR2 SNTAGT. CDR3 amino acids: CASRTLQSSLVYTF. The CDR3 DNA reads TGTGCCAGCAGGACCCTACAGTCCAGTCTGGTCTACACCTTC.

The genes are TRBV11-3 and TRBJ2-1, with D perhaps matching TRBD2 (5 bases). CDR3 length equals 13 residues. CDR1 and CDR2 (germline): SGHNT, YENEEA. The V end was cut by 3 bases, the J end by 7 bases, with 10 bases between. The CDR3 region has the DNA TGTGCCAGCAGCTTGAGTTCGGGGAATGAGCAGTTCTTC. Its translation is CASSLSSGNEQFF.

This CDR3 reads CATSRTRDTIYEQYF. The CDR3 nucleotides are TGTGCCACCAGCAGAACCCGGGACACCATCTACGAGCAGTACTTC. V usage is TRBV15 and J usage is TRBJ2-7, with TRBD1 as a possible D gene (6 bases). Between the trimmed V and J ends, which lost 2 bases and 3 bases, there was a span of 14 bases. Per germline, CDR1 LNHNV and CDR2 YYDKDF (reference sequence). This CDR3 spans 15 amino acids.

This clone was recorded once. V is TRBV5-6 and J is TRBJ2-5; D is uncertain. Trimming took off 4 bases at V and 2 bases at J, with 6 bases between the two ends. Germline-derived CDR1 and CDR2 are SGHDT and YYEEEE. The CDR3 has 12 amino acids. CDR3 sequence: CASSPQQETQYF. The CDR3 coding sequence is TGTGCCAGCAGCCCTCAGCAAGAGACCCAGTACTTC.

The CDR3 sequence is CASSRLVAETQYF. The CDR3 nucleotides read TGTGCCAGCAGCCGACTAGTTGCAGAGACCCAGTACTTC. V and J are TRBV6-5 and TRBJ2-5; tentative D call: TRBD2 (6 bases). There are 13 residues in the CDR3. V lost 6 bases to trimming and J lost 4 bases, with 12 bases between them. Germline-derived CDR1 and CDR2 are MNHEY and SVGAGI.

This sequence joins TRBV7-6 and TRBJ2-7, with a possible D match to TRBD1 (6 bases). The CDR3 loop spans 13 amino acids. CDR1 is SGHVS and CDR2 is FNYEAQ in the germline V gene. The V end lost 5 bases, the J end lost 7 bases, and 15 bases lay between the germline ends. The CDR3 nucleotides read TGTGCCAGCAGCCACAGACAGGCAACGGAGCAGTACTTC. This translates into CASSHRQATEQYF.

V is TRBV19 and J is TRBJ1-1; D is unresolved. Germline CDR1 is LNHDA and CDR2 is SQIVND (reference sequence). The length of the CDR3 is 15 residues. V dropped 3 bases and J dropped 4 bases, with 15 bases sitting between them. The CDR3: CASSIVGGYSTEAFF. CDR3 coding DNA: TGTGCCAGTAGTATCGTGGGCGGGTATAGCACTGAAGCTTTCTTT.

In DNA form, the CDR3 reads TGTGCCTGGAGTCTAGCGACAAAGACCCAGTACTTC. Translation: CAWSLATKTQYF. The chain employs TRBV30 and TRBJ2-5, with a tentative D call TRBD2 (6 bases). The CDR3 consists of 12 residues. Looked up from germline, CDR1 is GTSNPN and CDR2 is SVGIG (reference sequence). The V end was cut by 2 bases, the J end by 6 bases, with 10 bases between.

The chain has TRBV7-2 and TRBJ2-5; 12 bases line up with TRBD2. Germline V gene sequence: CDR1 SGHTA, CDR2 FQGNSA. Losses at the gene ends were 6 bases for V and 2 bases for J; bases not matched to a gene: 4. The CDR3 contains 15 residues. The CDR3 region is CASRRTSGEQETQYF. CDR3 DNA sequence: TGTGCCAGCAGGCGGACTAGCGGGGAACAAGAGACCCAGTACTTC.

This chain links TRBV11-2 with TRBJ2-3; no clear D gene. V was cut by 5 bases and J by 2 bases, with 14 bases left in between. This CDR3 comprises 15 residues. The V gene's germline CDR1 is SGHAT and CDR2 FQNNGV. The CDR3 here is CASSPWSGYTDTQYF. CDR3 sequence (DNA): TGTGCCAGCAGCCCCTGGAGTGGGTACACAGATACGCAGTATTTT. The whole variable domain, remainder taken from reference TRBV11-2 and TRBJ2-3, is EAGVAQSPRYKIIEKRQSVAFWCNPISGHATLYWYQQILGQGPKLLIQFQNNGVVDDSQLPKDRFSAERLKGVDSTLKIQPAKLEDSAVYLCASSPWSGYTDTQYFGPGTRLTVL.

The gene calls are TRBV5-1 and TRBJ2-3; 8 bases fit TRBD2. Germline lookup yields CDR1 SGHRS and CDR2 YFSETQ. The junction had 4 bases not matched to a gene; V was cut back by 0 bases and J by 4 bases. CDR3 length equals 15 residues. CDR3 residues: CASSLEGLASDTQYF. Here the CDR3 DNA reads TGCGCCAGCAGCTTGGAAGGACTAGCCTCAGATACGCAGTATTTT.

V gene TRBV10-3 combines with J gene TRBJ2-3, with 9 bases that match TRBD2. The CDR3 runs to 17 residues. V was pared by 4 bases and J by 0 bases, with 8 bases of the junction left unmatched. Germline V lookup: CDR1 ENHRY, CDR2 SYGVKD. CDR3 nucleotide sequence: TGTGCCATCAGTGGATCTCCTAGCGGGGAAAGCACAGATACGCAGTATTTT. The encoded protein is CAISGSPSGESTDTQYF.